This section outlines one TCR beta chain sequence together with its context. The CDR3 covers 14 residues. V was clipped by 3 bases and J by 7 bases, with 17 bases between them. Germline CDR1 reads SGHRS; CDR2 reads YFSETQ. TCRdb itself ran the RT-PCR reads through MiXCR, one entry per CDR3 protein. The sample consists of about 680,000 distinct CDR3 sequences, about 14% of them appearing once. This sequence joins TRBV5-1 and TRBJ2-7, with D uncertain. This receptor was identified in a female donor in good health, serving as a healthy control. Sample: memory CD4+ T cells from blood. CDR3 amino acids: CASSSPARPTEQYF. The DNA of the CDR3 is TGCGCCAGCAGCTCCCCAGCAAGACCGACAGAGCAGTACTTC.